The clone carrying this TCR beta chain was seen at least ten times. What it recognizes is unknown. Lactation, pregnancy, other autoimmune disease or uncontrolled infection led to exclusion of patients. This entry belongs to a study of T cells in Graves' hyperthyroidism and ophthalmopathy. Study context: Initial diagnosis, before any treatment, was when peripheral blood was collected. Study outcomes and limitations: Ophthalmopathy was identified by the model a median approximately 6.9 months ahead of onset.

Amplified TCR beta CDR3 regions derived from RNA transcripts. First-round RT-PCR with HTBI primers amplified the TCR CDR3 region. TCRdb independently ran MiXCR on the multiplex PCR reads; one entry per CDR3 protein. The sample contains about 320,000 distinct CDR3 sequences, 16% of which appear only once. Specimen: blood. The origin of this receptor is a young man with Graves' hyperthyroidism.

The CDR3 protein is CASSLGGRGSNTEAFF. The CDR3 DNA sequence: TGTGCCAGCAGCTTGGGAGGCAGGGGGAGTAACACTGAAGCTTTCTTT. V gene TRBV5-8 combines with J gene TRBJ1-1, with 7 bases identical to TRBD1. Germline V CDR1 and CDR2: SGHTS, YDEGEE. The CDR3 consists of 16 residues. With 0 bases clipped from V and 2 bases from J, the junction kept 7 bases outside the gene matches.